Each of the 25 T cell receptor beta chains below was sequenced from the same sample in a study of CD4+ T cells in melanoma. Using immunoSEQ multiplex PCR, the repertoire was profiled, and TCRdb retains in-frame clones only, with some absent. The sample records about 9,800 clones, around 70% being singletons. The source material was cells from a culture (not recorded whether cultured in vitro). Receptors were obtained from a human donor with melanoma.

The V call is TRBV7-8, the J call TRBJ2-5; TRBD2 agrees at 8 bases. CDR3 length: 14 residues. Germline V gene lookup returns CDR1 SGHVS and CDR2 FQNEAQ. The trim removed 7 bases at V and 6 bases at J, leaving 10 bases unmatched. CDR3 sequence reads: CASTYSGAGKTQYF. CDR3 bases: TGTGCCAGCACCTATAGCGGGGCAGGAAAGACCCAGTACTTC.

This clone was seen more than once but under ten times. The rearrangement uses TRBV30 and TRBJ2-1; the match to TRBD2 covers 9 bases. The CDR3 runs to 15 residues. CDR1 and CDR2 from the germline V gene are GTSNPN and SVGIG (reference sequence). V lost 7 bases and J lost 8; bases outside the gene matches: 15. Here the CDR3 DNA reads TGTGCCTTGCAAGCGGGGGGAACCTCTTGGGATGAGCAGTTCTTC. It is translated as CALQAGGTSWDEQFF.

The CDR3 coding sequence is TGCGCCAGCAGTTTAACCGGGACAGGTAGAGAAAAACTGTTTTTT. Its translation is CASSLTGTGREKLFF. The rearrangement joins TRBV4-1 to TRBJ1-4; 8 positions match TRBD1. Germline values: CDR1 MGHRA, CDR2 YSYEKL. V trimming: 6 bases; J trimming: 8 bases; junction bases outside the gene matches: 11. This CDR3 spans 15 amino acids.

V is TRBV7-3 and J is TRBJ2-5, with a tentative D call TRBD1 (6 bases). CDR3 size: 14 residues. With 4 bases removed from V and 4 bases from J, the gap between germline ends came to 13 bases. Germline V lookup: CDR1 SGHTA, CDR2 FQGTGA. CDR3 DNA: TGTGCCAGCAGCTCTATTGACAGGCCAGAGACCCAGTACTTC. Residues: CASSSIDRPETQYF.

The rearrangement joins TRBV25-1 to TRBJ2-3; D is ambiguous. V was pared by 5 bases and J by 4 bases, with 10 bases between. The CDR3 extends over 13 amino acids. Germline loops: CDR1 MGHDK, CDR2 SYGVNS. The chain's CDR3 is CASSRTPPDTQYF. The DNA for the CDR3 is TGTGCCAGCAGTCGTACCCCTCCAGATACGCAGTATTTT.

This clone has only a few counts. The CDR3 spells CASSYRRNSYEQYF. DNA for the CDR3: TGTGCCAGCAGCTACAGACGGAACTCCTACGAGCAGTACTTC. This chain uses TRBV7-8 with TRBJ2-7; D is ambiguous. The CDR3 is 14 residues long. V lost 4 bases to trimming and J lost 0 bases, with 10 bases between them. CDR1 and CDR2 (germline): SGHVS, FQNEAQ.

V is TRBV7-2 and J is TRBJ2-1, with 14 bases matching TRBD2. The CDR3 totals 15 residues. Germline CDR1 is SGHTA and CDR2 is FQGNSA. The J segment lost 5 bases and the V segment lost 3 bases, leaving 0 bases of the junction unmatched. Here the CDR3 reads CASSLGLAGDNEQFF. CDR3 nucleotide sequence: TGTGCCAGCAGCTTGGGACTAGCGGGAGACAATGAGCAGTTCTTC.

This chain connects TRBV14 to TRBJ1-2; perhaps TRBD1 as D (5 bases). Trimming left V 0 bases short and J 10 bases short, with 15 bases between. The CDR3 consists of 14 residues. Germline V gene sequence: CDR1 SGHDN, CDR2 FVKESK. CDR3 sequence reads: CASSQESRGRDYTF. CDR3 DNA sequence: TGTGCCAGCAGCCAAGAGAGTAGGGGAAGGGACTACACCTTC. The full variable domain, in which reference TRBV14 and TRBJ1-2 provide the parts outside the CDR3, is EAGVTQFPSHSVIEKGQTVTLRCDPISGHDNLYWYRRVMGKEIKFLLHFVKESKQDESGMPNNRFLAERTGGTYSTLKVQPAELEDSGVYFCASSQESRGRDYTFGSGTRLTVV.

The V and J genes are TRBV15 and TRBJ1-2; D is uncertain. The CDR3 totals 12 residues. Trimming left V 5 bases short and J 7 bases short, with 11 bases between. CDR1 is LNHNV and CDR2 is YYDKDF in the germline V gene (reference sequence). CDR3 in amino acids: CATSLGLGGYTF. CDR3 DNA sequence: TGTGCCACCAGCCTCGGGCTGGGTGGCTACACCTTC.

This chain's CDR3 is CASIQGGVGSYEQYF. For the CDR3, the DNA is TGTGCCAGCATCCAAGGCGGGGTGGGGTCCTACGAGCAGTACTTC. V usage is TRBV6-5 and J usage is TRBJ2-7; weak D call: TRBD2 (6 bases). Germline lookup yields CDR1 MNHEY and CDR2 SVGAGI. V dropped 7 bases and J dropped 1 base, with 17 bases sitting between them. The CDR3 loop spans 15 amino acids.

This clone came up a few times. The chain carries TRBV6-1 and TRBJ2-4; no firm D call. The CDR3 length is 15 residues. V was shortened by 6 bases and J by 0 bases, with 12 bases between the two germline ends. Germline V gives CDR1 MNHNS, CDR2 SASEGT. The DNA for the CDR3 is TGTGCCAGCAGCCCGGACGGGCTAGCCAAAAACATTCAGTACTTC. Its protein is CASSPDGLAKNIQYF.

This clone was counted only a few times. The chain is built from TRBV28 and TRBJ1-1; D ambiguous. The V gene's germline CDR1 is MDHEN and CDR2 SYDVKM. This CDR3 is 14 amino acids long. V lost 3 bases and J 1 base, leaving 9 bases between the germline ends. CDR3 sequence reads: CASSLVGQNTEAFF. The CDR3 DNA is TGTGCCAGCAGTTTGGTGGGTCAGAACACTGAAGCTTTCTTT.

The chain uses TRBV5-5 and TRBJ1-3; D remains unclear. The CDR3 totals 14 residues. Trimming removed 2 bases from V and 8 bases from J, with 14 bases in between. The germline CDR1 and CDR2 sequences are SGHKS and YYEKEE (reference sequence). CDR3 bases: TGTGCCAGCAGCTTTCGAGGTTTCGGGGACACCATATATTTT. As protein: CASSFRGFGDTIYF.

The V call is TRBV18, the J call TRBJ1-2; 7 positions match TRBD1. Trimming at V came to 2 bases and at J to 7 bases, leaving 4 bases not matched to a gene. This CDR3 contains 13 residues. CDR1 is KGHSH, CDR2 LQKENI, per germline. CDR3 amino acids: CASSPDRDSGYTF. In nucleotides, the CDR3 is TGTGCCAGCTCACCAGACAGGGACTCTGGCTACACCTTC. Variable domain in full (rest from reference TRBV18 and TRBJ1-2): NAGVMQNPRHLVRRRGQEARLRCSPMKGHSHVYWYRQLPEEGLKFMVYLQKENIIDESGMPKERFSAEFPKEGPSILRIQQVVRGDSAAYFCASSPDRDSGYTFGSGTRLTVV.

V is TRBV6-5 and J is TRBJ1-1; no definite D call. In germline, CDR1 is MNHEY, CDR2 SVGAGI. The length of the CDR3 is 14 residues. Trimming removed 5 bases at V and 1 base at J, with 11 bases between. The CDR3 spells CASSEIRGNTEAFF. CDR3 in DNA: TGTGCCAGCAGTGAAATTCGGGGGAACACTGAAGCTTTCTTT.

Only one count was recorded for this clone. CDR3 sequence (DNA): TGTGCCTGGAGTGCGACAGGGTTGGGCTACACCTTC. Translating it yields CAWSATGLGYTF. The rearrangement uses TRBV30 and TRBJ1-2; TRBD1 matches at 7 bases. Germline loops: CDR1 GTSNPN, CDR2 SVGIG (reference sequence). The CDR3 contains 12 residues. V lost 1 base and J lost 8; bases outside the gene matches: 4.

The genes are TRBV29-1 and TRBJ2-2, with D unresolved. CDR1 and CDR2 from the germline V gene are SQVTM and ANQGSEA. The CDR3 is 14 residues long. Trimming cost V 7 bases and J 3 bases, with 15 bases left between them. The CDR3 nucleotides read TGCAGCGCCCGACCAAGCGCCGACACCGGGGAGCTGTTTTTT. Amino acids: CSARPSADTGELFF.

This clone is classed as medium-sized. V is TRBV6-5 and J is TRBJ1-4; D possibly corresponds to TRBD1 (5 bases). V lost 0 bases, J lost 4 bases, and 9 bases lay in between. The length of the CDR3 is 15 residues. Looked up from germline, CDR1 is MNHEY and CDR2 is SVGAGI. The DNA of the CDR3 is TGTGCCAGCAGTTACTCGAAGGGGAGTAATGAAAAACTGTTTTTT. As protein: CASSYSKGSNEKLFF.

This chain connects TRBV5-6 to TRBJ1-6; maybe TRBD1 (6 bases). CDR3 size: 14 residues. Germline V lookup: CDR1 SGHDT, CDR2 YYEEEE. The V gene lost 4 bases and the J gene lost 8 bases, with 13 bases spanning the gap. This CDR3 is CASSLGRGDSPLHF. In DNA form, the CDR3 reads TGTGCCAGCAGCCTAGGCAGGGGCGATTCACCCCTCCACTTT.

This clone was seen once. This chain connects TRBV4-2 to TRBJ2-1; 8 nucleotides match TRBD2. This CDR3 comprises 18 residues. Trimming cost V 4 bases and J 7 bases; bases outside gene matches: 18. Germline CDR1 reads LGHNA; CDR2 reads YNFKEQ. CDR3 DNA: TGTGCCAGCAGCCTATCTCGGGGGGGGGCTCTTCTTGGAAATGAGCAGTTCTTC. It codes for CASSLSRGGALLGNEQFF.

V gene TRBV2 combines with J gene TRBJ2-7; TRBD2 aligns across 7 bases. Germline V gives CDR1 SNHLY, CDR2 FYNNEI. With V trimmed by 1 base and J by 3 bases, 6 bases remained unmatched. This CDR3 region has 15 residues. CDR3: CASSEGGGRNYEQYF. Written as DNA, the CDR3 is TGTGCCAGCAGTGAAGGGGGGGGAAGGAACTACGAGCAGTACTTC.

The chain employs TRBV7-3 and TRBJ2-1; a possible D gene is TRBD2 (5 bases). V was trimmed by 4 bases and J by 9 bases, leaving 13 bases between them. Germline values: CDR1 SGHTA, CDR2 FQGTGA. The CDR3 is made up of 13 amino acids. The CDR3 spells CASSSTLVAEQFF. DNA for the CDR3: TGTGCCAGCAGCTCCACACTAGTGGCTGAGCAGTTCTTC.

The chain combines TRBV5-6 with TRBJ1-2, with D possibly matching TRBD1 (5 bases). The CDR3 length is 17 residues. Trimming shortened V by 2 bases and J by 1 base, and 18 bases separated the two germline ends. Germline V gene sequence: CDR1 SGHDT, CDR2 YYEEEE. The CDR3 reads CASSFWAGYLRNYGYTF. CDR3 coding DNA: TGTGCCAGCAGCTTTTGGGCAGGGTATCTCCGTAACTATGGCTACACCTTC.

V usage is TRBV5-1 and J usage is TRBJ2-5; D unresolved. The V end lost 5 bases, the J end lost 4 bases, and 6 bases lay between the germline ends. The CDR3 is made up of 11 amino acids. The germline V gene has CDR1 SGHRS and CDR2 YFSETQ. Here the CDR3 DNA reads TGCGCCAGCAGGCGAGCAGAGACCCAGTACTTC. Translated, it gives CASRRAETQYF.

This clone was recorded a few times. This chain connects TRBV5-1 to TRBJ2-7; TRBD2 matches at 12 bases. J lost 3 bases, V lost 2 bases, and 3 bases had no gene match. Germline loops: CDR1 SGHRS, CDR2 YFSETQ. This CDR3 has 15 residues. CDR3 loop: CASSLTSGGNYEQYF. CDR3 bases: TGCGCCAGCAGCTTAACTAGCGGGGGGAACTACGAGCAGTACTTC.